This T cell receptor (beta chain) stems from a study of blood T cell repertoires in COVID-19. Looking at the study overall: Donors in the United States, Italy and Spain gave samples during acute or convalescent COVID-19. From T cells, B-cell-depleted T cells, or PBMCs came the material, which was cDNA or gDNA.

In the authors' workflow: Reference gene primer amplification yielded estimated nucleated cell counts. TCRdb's table, derived via immunoSEQ multiplex PCR, lists solely in-frame clones and lacks some. V, J and clone size are those of that table, while D and trimming were read from the DNA. Found here are approximately 300,000 clones, approximately 88% of them singletons; the top ten hold 5% to 5.5%. V dropped 6 bases and J dropped 2; count of bases not matched to a gene: 16. This CDR3 spans 20 amino acids. The germline gives CDR1 MNHNY, CDR2 SVGAGI (reference sequence). Membership in each cohort depended on participant-reported clinical history.

The sequence was obtained from a man in his sixties who had recovered from COVID-19. The chain is built from TRBV6-6 and TRBJ2-6, with 10 bases identical to TRBD1. Source material: PBMCs or T cells enriched from blood (not recorded which). This CDR3 reads CASSDPRDRGRRAGANVLTF. The CDR3 bases are TGTGCCAGCAGCGATCCCAGGGACAGGGGAAGGAGGGCTGGGGCCAACGTCCTGACTTTC.